A single sample gave rise to the 27 T cell receptor beta chains below, sequenced in a study of blood T cell repertoires in COVID-19. Method: immunoSEQ multiplex PCR; TCRdb's copy keeps in-frame clones and lacks some. The sample yields around 300,000 clones, over 75% seen once. Specimen: PBMCs or T cells enriched from blood (not recorded which). The receptors shown here come from a man younger than 45 who had recovered from COVID-19.

This chain uses TRBV12-3 or TRBV12-4 with TRBJ2-1; 8 bases agree with TRBD1. This CDR3 contains 13 residues. V was pared by 4 bases and J by 6 bases, with 2 bases of the junction left unmatched. Written as DNA, the CDR3 is TGTGCCAGCAGTTACAGGGGGTTCAATGAGCAGTTCTTC. Amino acid sequence: CASSYRGFNEQFF.

This sequence joins TRBV19 and TRBJ2-6, with a possible D match to TRBD2 (6 bases). The CDR3 loop spans 15 amino acids. The germline V gene encodes CDR1 LNHDA and CDR2 SQIVND (reference sequence). V dropped 3 bases and J dropped 1 base, with 7 bases sitting between them. The CDR3 DNA reads TGTGCCAGTAGTATTGGAGGGTCTGGGGCCAACGTCCTGACTTTC. It translates to CASSIGGSGANVLTF.

The V and J genes are TRBV24-1 and TRBJ1-5, with 7 positions matching TRBD1. Losses at the gene ends were 2 bases for V and 1 base for J; bases not matched to a gene: 4. This CDR3 has 16 residues. Germline V gene sequence: CDR1 KGHDR, CDR2 SFDVKD. The CDR3 sequence is CATSDSYRGSNQPQHF. In DNA form, the CDR3 reads TGTGCCACCAGTGATTCGTACAGGGGAAGCAATCAGCCCCAGCATTTT.

The rearrangement links TRBV5-1 to TRBJ1-3; 12 nucleotides line up with TRBD1. Germline lookup yields CDR1 SGHRS and CDR2 YFSETQ. V was clipped by 0 bases and J by 7 bases; unmatched bases: 5. The CDR3 runs to 16 residues. CDR3 region: CASSLEGQGARNTIYF. CDR3 DNA: TGCGCCAGCAGCTTGGAGGGACAGGGGGCGAGGAACACCATATATTTT. The full variable domain, in which reference TRBV5-1 and TRBJ1-3 provide the parts outside the CDR3, is KAGVTQTPRYLIKTRGQQVTLSCSPISGHRSVSWYQQTPGQGLQFLFEYFSETQRNKGNFPGRFSGRQFSNSRSEMNVSTLELGDSALYLCASSLEGQGARNTIYFGEGSWLTVV.

The rearrangement joins TRBV7-2 to TRBJ1-5; D unresolved. Trimming left V 5 bases short and J 7 bases short, with 15 bases between. This CDR3 contains 14 residues. Germline V gene lookup returns CDR1 SGHTA and CDR2 FQGNSA. The CDR3 spells CASSDAAYQQPQHF. The CDR3 nucleotides read TGTGCCAGCAGCGACGCGGCCTACCAGCAGCCCCAGCATTTT.

The CDR3 nucleotides read TGTGCCAGCAGCTTAGGGCAGTCAAACACTGAAGCTTTCTTT. Encoded protein: CASSLGQSNTEAFF. J is TRBJ1-1 and V is TRBV11-3; D unclear. CDR3 length: 14 residues. Germline V gives CDR1 SGHNT, CDR2 YENEEA. Trimming shortened V by 1 base and J by 2 bases, and 8 bases separated the two germline ends.

CDR3 sequence: CASSLASGGYNEQFF. The DNA of the CDR3 is TGTGCCAGCAGCTTAGCTAGCGGGGGATACAATGAGCAGTTCTTC. The chain combines TRBV11-2 with TRBJ2-1; 10 nucleotides line up with TRBD2. Trimming removed 1 base from V and 4 bases from J; junction bases left unmatched: 1. Germline CDR1 reads SGHAT; CDR2 reads FQNNGV. The CDR3 totals 15 residues.

The rearrangement uses TRBV28 and TRBJ1-1, with 7 bases lining up with TRBD1. The CDR3 has 14 amino acids. V shed 7 bases, J shed 2 bases, and the junction held 7 bases outside the gene matches. Per germline, CDR1 MDHEN and CDR2 SYDVKM. Here the CDR3 DNA reads TGTGCCAGCAAGCAGGGGACAGCAAACACTGAAGCTTTCTTT. Translating gives CASKQGTANTEAFF.

The rearrangement joins TRBV5-1 to TRBJ1-1; D is unclear. Germline V gene data show CDR1 as SGHRS and CDR2 as YFSETQ. Deletions cut 0 bases from V and 4 bases from J, with 7 bases between. The CDR3 has 13 residues. CDR3 sequence (DNA): TGCGCCAGCAGCTTGGAAATGGCCACTGAAGCTTTCTTT. Translating it yields CASSLEMATEAFF.

The chain has TRBV11-2 and TRBJ1-5; possible D gene TRBD1, 5 bases. The CDR3 loop spans 15 amino acids. Trimming removed 2 bases at V and 3 bases at J, with 11 bases between. Germline V gives CDR1 SGHAT, CDR2 FQNNGV. The CDR3 loop is CASSLNGRANQPQHF. CDR3 bases: TGTGCCAGCAGCTTAAATGGCAGGGCCAATCAGCCCCAGCATTTT.

The chain employs TRBV19 and TRBJ2-7; no definite D call. Germline loops: CDR1 LNHDA, CDR2 SQIVND (reference sequence). V dropped 10 bases and J dropped 5 bases, with 12 bases sitting between them. This CDR3 contains 11 residues. CDR3 region: CATSPQHEQYF. CDR3 bases: TGTGCCACGTCCCCACAGCACGAGCAGTACTTC.

The chain is built from TRBV3-1 (or the pseudogene TRBV3-2) and TRBJ2-7, with 11 bases aligning to TRBD2. The CDR3 is 16 residues long. J was trimmed by 7 bases and V by 4 bases; bases with no gene match: 12. The germline CDR1 and CDR2 sequences are LGHDT and YNNKEL (reference sequence). CDR3: CASSLLAGGLLKEQYF. CDR3 nucleotides: TGTGCCAGCAGCCTTCTAGCGGGGGGTCTTCTGAAAGAGCAGTACTTC.

The J gene is TRBJ1-4, the V gene TRBV18, with 8 bases fitting TRBD1. V lost 6 bases, J lost 8 bases, and 8 bases stayed unmatched. This CDR3 spans 14 amino acids. The germline V gene encodes CDR1 KGHSH and CDR2 LQKENI. The CDR3 nucleotides are TGTGCCAGCTCCCTATCAGGGGGCACGGAAAAACTGTTTTTT. Amino acids: CASSLSGGTEKLFF.

The chain combines TRBV11-2 with TRBJ1-1; 11 bases align to TRBD1. CDR3 length: 18 amino acids. The V segment lost 0 bases and the J segment 5 bases; nucleotides outside the gene matches: 11. The germline CDR1 and CDR2 sequences are SGHAT and FQNNGV. CDR3 amino acids: CASSLDVWDRGFGTEAFF. CDR3 coding DNA: TGTGCCAGCAGCTTAGACGTATGGGACAGGGGGTTCGGTACTGAAGCTTTCTTT. The whole variable domain, remainder taken from reference TRBV11-2 and TRBJ1-1, is EAGVAQSPRYKIIEKRQSVAFWCNPISGHATLYWYQQILGQGPKLLIQFQNNGVVDDSQLPKDRFSAERLKGVDSTLKIQPAKLEDSAVYLCASSLDVWDRGFGTEAFFGQGTRLTVV.

The V gene is TRBV19, the J gene TRBJ1-6; 7 positions agree with TRBD1. The CDR3 spans 15 residues. V was clipped by 5 bases and J by 7 bases; unmatched bases: 8. Germline V gene sequence: CDR1 LNHDA, CDR2 SQIVND (reference sequence). The CDR3 sequence: CASSPTTGKNSPLHF. The CDR3 DNA sequence: TGTGCCAGTAGTCCAACGACAGGGAAGAATTCACCCCTCCACTTT.

This sequence joins TRBV30 and TRBJ1-4; 7 nucleotides agree with TRBD1. V dropped 1 base and J dropped 3; count of bases not matched to a gene: 5. CDR3 size: 15 residues. In germline, CDR1 is GTSNPN, CDR2 SVGIG (reference sequence). The CDR3 DNA is TGTGCCTGGAGTGGAAAGGGGGCTGCTAATGAAAAACTGTTTTTT. This translates into CAWSGKGAANEKLFF.

The chain has TRBV10-3 and TRBJ2-5; TRBD2 agrees at 12 bases. The CDR3 consists of 14 residues. J gave up 5 bases and V 6 bases, and 4 bases lay outside the gene matches. Germline lookup yields CDR1 ENHRY and CDR2 SYGVKD. The CDR3 DNA reads as TGTGCCATCAGCGCTAGCGGGGGGGAGGAGACCCAGTACTTC. The encoded protein is CAISASGGEETQYF.

This clone was observed a handful of times. V usage is TRBV19 and J usage is TRBJ2-5, with TRBD2 matching 14 bases. This CDR3 is 15 amino acids long. CDR1 and CDR2 from the germline V gene are LNHDA and SQIVND (reference sequence). J lost 4 bases, V lost 6 bases, and 4 bases had no gene match. CDR3 DNA: TGTGCCAGTAGCCGCGGGACTAGCGGGGGAGAGACCCAGTACTTC. It translates to CASSRGTSGGETQYF.

The chain recombines TRBV29-1 with TRBJ2-2, with a possible D match to TRBD2 (5 bases). The germline CDR1 and CDR2 sequences are SQVTM and ANQGSEA. Trimming left V 7 bases short and J 5 bases short, with 14 bases between. The CDR3 covers 13 residues. CDR3 region: CSGETGRTGELFF. The DNA of the CDR3 is TGCAGCGGAGAAACTGGGAGAACCGGGGAGCTGTTTTTT.

This chain connects TRBV3-1 (or the pseudogene TRBV3-2) to TRBJ2-5, with a possible D match to TRBD1 (7 bases). V was trimmed by 3 bases and J by 5 bases, leaving 22 bases between them. CDR3 length equals 17 residues. Germline values: CDR1 LGHDT, CDR2 YNNKEL (reference sequence). The CDR3 DNA is TGTGCCAGCAGCCATGCGACCCCCAGGGGGGCCTGGGAGACCCAGTACTTC. This codes for CASSHATPRGAWETQYF.

This clone was observed once. The chain uses TRBV13 and TRBJ1-2; D might be TRBD1 (5 bases). This CDR3 comprises 17 residues. The germline V and J ends were trimmed by 0 bases and 3 bases, with 17 bases remaining between them. Germline CDR1 is PRHDT and CDR2 is FYEKMQ (reference sequence). The CDR3 nucleotides are TGTGCCAGCAGCTTAGGCCTGGGGCAGGGAGGGGACTATGGCTACACCTTC. It translates to CASSLGLGQGGDYGYTF.

The V gene is TRBV7-9, the J gene TRBJ1-1, with D unresolved. Germline CDR1 reads SEHNR; CDR2 reads FQNEAQ (reference sequence). The CDR3 is made up of 13 amino acids. V lost 2 bases and J 4 bases, leaving 8 bases between the germline ends. In DNA form, the CDR3 reads TGTGCCAGCAGCTTAAACTCGAGCACTGAAGCTTTCTTT. Encoded protein: CASSLNSSTEAFF.

The rearrangement joins TRBV7-2 to TRBJ2-3; tentative D call: TRBD2 (7 bases). Germline V lookup: CDR1 SGHTA, CDR2 FQGNSA. The CDR3 consists of 13 residues. Trimming took off 4 bases at V and 4 bases at J, with 9 bases between the two ends. For the CDR3, the DNA is TGTGCCAGCAGCTGGGGGGGCCCAGATACGCAGTATTTT. Protein product: CASSWGGPDTQYF.

The V and J genes are TRBV15 and TRBJ2-7; a possible D gene is TRBD1 (6 bases). Germline values: CDR1 LNHNV, CDR2 YYDKDF (reference sequence). The CDR3 extends over 15 amino acids. V was cut by 0 bases and J by 0 bases, with 9 bases left in between. CDR3 protein: CATSRDVDSSYEQYF. In DNA, the CDR3 is TGTGCCACCAGCAGAGATGTGGACAGCTCCTACGAGCAGTACTTC.

The genes are TRBV18 and TRBJ2-1, with D possibly matching TRBD1 (5 bases). Germline values: CDR1 KGHSH, CDR2 LQKENI. The germline V and J ends were trimmed by 5 bases and 5 bases, with 13 bases remaining between them. The CDR3 spans 14 residues. CDR3 amino acids: CASSKGVGDNEQFF. For the CDR3, the DNA is TGTGCCAGCTCAAAAGGGGTAGGGGACAATGAGCAGTTCTTC.

V is TRBV30 and J is TRBJ1-1; D remains unclear. The V and J ends lost 4 bases and 3 bases respectively, with 9 bases between them. The germline gives CDR1 GTSNPN, CDR2 SVGIG (reference sequence). This CDR3 is built from 12 residues. DNA for the CDR3: TGTGCCTGGACGCGAGCGGACACTGAAGCTTTCTTT. This encodes CAWTRADTEAFF. The variable domain in full, with the rest retrieved from reference TRBV30 and TRBJ1-1, is SQTIHQWPATLVQPVGSPLSLECTVEGTSNPNLYWYRQAAGRGLQLLFYSVGIGQISSEVPQNLSASRPQDRQFILSSKKLLLSDSGFYLCAWTRADTEAFFGQGTRLTVV.

The rearrangement uses TRBV7-9 and TRBJ1-6; 8 nucleotides match TRBD1. CDR3 length: 15 residues. Germline-derived CDR1 and CDR2 are SEHNR and FQNEAQ (reference sequence). V shed 1 base and J 8 bases; nucleotides not matched to a gene: 4. CDR3: CASSLVGTGYSPLHF. Here the CDR3 DNA reads TGTGCCAGCAGCTTAGTCGGGACAGGCTATTCACCCCTCCACTTT.